A selection of T cell receptor beta chains follows, all from one sample in a study of T-cell reconstitution after alpha-beta-depleted transplantation in children. Each CDR3 protein gets one entry after TCRdb re-called the PCR reads with MiXCR. The sample includes under 350,000 distinct CDR3 sequences, 9.9% of them seen just once. The sequencing here drew on PBMCs from the stem cell graft donor, taken from the stem cell graft. These TCRs come from a human donor who donated a stem cell graft to a child with SCID. Each CDR3 is given with its conserved first and last residue. Fields, in order: clone size, D gene, V gene, J gene, CDR3 DNA, CDR3 protein. The D gene is left open where the match is weak. Where a row states a size, it is once, few, many or the class of an expanded clone; other rows omit it.

many	.	TRBV2	TRBJ1-5	TGTGCCAGCAGTGAGGGCAGGGAAAGACTGAAGCCCCAGCATTTT	CASSEGRERLKPQHF
few	.	TRBV6-5	TRBJ2-3	TGTGCCAGCAGTTACGGTGGGGGGAGCACAGATACGCAGTATTTT	CASSYGGGSTDTQYF
many	TRBD2	TRBV6-1	TRBJ2-5	TGTGCCAGCAGTCCCCCCGCAGGGAGGGGCCGTGAGACCCAGTACTTC	CASSPPAGRGRETQYF
.	.	TRBV7-9	TRBJ1-1	TGTGCCAGCAGCCTCTTGAACCTGAACACTGAAGCTTTCTTT	CASSLLNLNTEAFF
many	TRBD1	TRBV12-3/TRBV12-4	TRBJ1-4	TGTGCCAGCAGGGGACAGGGGCAGAGTGAAAAACTGTTTTTT	CASRGQGQSEKLFF
.	.	TRBV24-1	TRBJ2-2	TGTGCCACCAGTGATTTAACTACAGCGAAGGTAACCGGGGAGCTGTTTTTT	CATSDLTTAKVTGELFF
few	.	TRBV5-1	TRBJ2-3	TGCGCCAGCAGCGTGTCAGATACGCAGTATTTT	CASSVSDTQYF
.	TRBD1	TRBV25-1	TRBJ2-1	TGTGCCAGCAGTGCCCAGCCGGGACAGACTTCTTACAATGAGCAGTTCTTC	CASSAQPGQTSYNEQFF
.	.	TRBV19	TRBJ2-7	TGTGCCAGTAGTATAGTCCGGGGTGACGAGCAGTACTTC	CASSIVRGDEQYF
.	.	TRBV10-2	TRBJ2-6	TGCGCCAGCAGTGAGTCCCGGGGCTCTGGGGCCAACGTCCTGACTTTC	CASSESRGSGANVLTF
few	.	TRBV25-1	TRBJ2-7	TGTGCCAGCAGACCCAATATAAAGGGGCGCGAGCAGTACTTC	CASRPNIKGREQYF
many	TRBD2	TRBV5-1	TRBJ2-1	TGCGCCAGCAGCTTGTCCACTAGCGCTCGGACCCATGAGCAGTTCTTC	CASSLSTSARTHEQFF
.	.	TRBV7-8	TRBJ2-1	TGTGCCAGCAGCTCCCGGAGCCCCGAGCAGTTCTTC	CASSSRSPEQFF
many	.	TRBV7-9	TRBJ2-7	TGTGCCAGCAGCTTAGAGGGAAGTGAGTCCTACGAGCAGTACTTC	CASSLEGSESYEQYF
.	TRBD1	TRBV5-1	TRBJ2-1	TGCGCCAGCAGCTTGGAGGTTCCGGAACAGGGGGATGAGCAGTTCTTC	CASSLEVPEQGDEQFF
few	.	TRBV14	TRBJ2-1	TGTGCCAGCAGCCAAGCCCTAGGAGGTGAGCAGTTCTTC	CASSQALGGEQFF
.	.	TRBV6-5	TRBJ1-3	TGTGCCAGCGAATCACCCGGAAACACCATATATTTT	CASESPGNTIYF
few	TRBD1	TRBV2	TRBJ1-2	TGTGCCTGTCGGGACAGGGCCAGGGGCTACACCTTC	CACRDRARGYTF
.	.	TRBV20-1	TRBJ1-3	TGCAGTGCTAGAGATGTTGGAAACACCATATATTTT	CSARDVGNTIYF
.	TRBD2	TRBV5-1	TRBJ2-7	TGCGCCAGCAGGAGTGCGGGGGGCACCTACGAGCAGTACTTC	CASRSAGGTYEQYF